Reported below is one T cell receptor (beta chain). The data stem from a study of shared clonotypes between healthy human individuals. Germline loops: CDR1 SGHVS, CDR2 FNYEAQ. V was trimmed by 4 bases and J by 5 bases, leaving 15 bases between them. The CDR3 extends over 14 amino acids. Some clones are missing from TCRdb's copy, which holds only in-frame ones; the method was immunoSEQ multiplex PCR. The data hold some 500,000 clones, with 90% to 97% observed a single time. Those who donated were healthy HIV-negative adults, with no recent acute infections or vaccinations reported. The study separated CD4+ cells into CD45RA+ naive and CD45RA-negative memory subsets.

The clonotype was recovered from a woman in her 30s in good health. Source material: naive CD4+ T cells sorted from blood. Subset denoted: CD45RA+ positively selected. This chain links TRBV7-6 with TRBJ2-7, with D perhaps TRBD2 (6 bases). The CDR3 loop reads CASSSPGRKNEQYF. The CDR3 DNA follows: TGTGCCAGCAGCTCCCCAGGGAGGAAGAACGAGCAGTACTTC.